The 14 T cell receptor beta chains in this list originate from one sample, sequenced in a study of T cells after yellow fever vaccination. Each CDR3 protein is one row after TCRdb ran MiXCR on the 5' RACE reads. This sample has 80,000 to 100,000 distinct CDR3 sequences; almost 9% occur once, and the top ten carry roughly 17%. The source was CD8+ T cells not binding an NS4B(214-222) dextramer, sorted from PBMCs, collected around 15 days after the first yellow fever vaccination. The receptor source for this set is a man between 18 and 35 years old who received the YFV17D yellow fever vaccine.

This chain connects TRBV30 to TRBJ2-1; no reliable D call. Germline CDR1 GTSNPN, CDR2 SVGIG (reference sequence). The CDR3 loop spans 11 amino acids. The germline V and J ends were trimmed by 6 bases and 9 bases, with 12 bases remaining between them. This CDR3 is CACPYKGEQFF. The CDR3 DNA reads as TGTGCCTGCCCCTACAAGGGTGAGCAGTTCTTC.

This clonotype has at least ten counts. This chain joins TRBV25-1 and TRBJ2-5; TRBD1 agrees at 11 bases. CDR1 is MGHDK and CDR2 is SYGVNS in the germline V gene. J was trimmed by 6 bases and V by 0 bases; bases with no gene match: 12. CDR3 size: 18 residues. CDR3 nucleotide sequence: TGTGCCAGCAGTGAATATAAGGGACAGGGGGTAAGGGCACAGACCCAGTACTTC. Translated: CASSEYKGQGVRAQTQYF.

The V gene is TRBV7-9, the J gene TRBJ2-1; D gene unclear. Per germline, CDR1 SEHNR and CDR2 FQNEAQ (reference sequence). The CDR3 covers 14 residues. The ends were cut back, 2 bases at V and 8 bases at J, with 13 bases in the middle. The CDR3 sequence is CASSLTESGDEQFF. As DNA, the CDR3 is TGTGCCAGCAGCTTAACGGAATCGGGTGATGAGCAGTTCTTC.

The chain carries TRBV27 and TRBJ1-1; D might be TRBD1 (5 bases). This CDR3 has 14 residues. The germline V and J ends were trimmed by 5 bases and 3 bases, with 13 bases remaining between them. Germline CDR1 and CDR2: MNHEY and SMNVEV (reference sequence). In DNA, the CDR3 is TGTGCCAGCAGTATGGGGGGGATCCACACTGAAGCTTTCTTT. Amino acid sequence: CASSMGGIHTEAFF.

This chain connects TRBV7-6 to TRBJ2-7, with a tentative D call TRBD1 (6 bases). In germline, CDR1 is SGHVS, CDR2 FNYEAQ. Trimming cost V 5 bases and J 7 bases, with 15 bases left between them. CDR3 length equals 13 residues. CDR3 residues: CASSPDRFGEQYF. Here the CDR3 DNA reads TGTGCCAGCAGCCCGGACAGATTTGGAGAGCAGTACTTC.

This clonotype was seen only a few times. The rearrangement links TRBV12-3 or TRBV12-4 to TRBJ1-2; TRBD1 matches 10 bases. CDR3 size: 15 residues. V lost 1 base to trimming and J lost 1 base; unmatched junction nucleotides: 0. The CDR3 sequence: CASSLGDRGNYGYTF. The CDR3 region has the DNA TGTGCCAGCAGTTTAGGGGACAGGGGTAACTATGGCTACACCTTC.

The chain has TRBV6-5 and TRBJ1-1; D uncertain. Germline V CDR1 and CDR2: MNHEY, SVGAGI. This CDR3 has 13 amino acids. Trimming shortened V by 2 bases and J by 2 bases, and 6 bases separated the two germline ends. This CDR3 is CASSYKVNTEAFF. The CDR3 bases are TGTGCCAGCAGTTACAAGGTTAACACTGAAGCTTTCTTT.

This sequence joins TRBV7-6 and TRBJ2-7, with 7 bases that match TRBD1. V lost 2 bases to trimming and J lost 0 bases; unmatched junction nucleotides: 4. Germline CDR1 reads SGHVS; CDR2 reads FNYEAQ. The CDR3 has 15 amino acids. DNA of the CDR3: TGTGCCAGCAGCTTAACCCGACAGGGCTCCTACGAGCAGTACTTC. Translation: CASSLTRQGSYEQYF.

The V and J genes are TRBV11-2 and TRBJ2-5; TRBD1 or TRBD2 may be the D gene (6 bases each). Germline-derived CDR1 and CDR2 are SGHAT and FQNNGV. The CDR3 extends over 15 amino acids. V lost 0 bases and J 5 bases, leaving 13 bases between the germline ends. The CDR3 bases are TGTGCCAGCAGCTTAGATCCGGGGGCCCGGGAGACCCAGTACTTC. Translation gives CASSLDPGARETQYF.

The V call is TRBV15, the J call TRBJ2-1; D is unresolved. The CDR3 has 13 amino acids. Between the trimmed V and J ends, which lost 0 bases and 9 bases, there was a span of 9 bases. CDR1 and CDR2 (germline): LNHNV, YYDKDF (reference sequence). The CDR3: CATSRDLVREQFF. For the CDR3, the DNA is TGTGCCACCAGCAGAGATTTAGTACGTGAGCAGTTCTTC.

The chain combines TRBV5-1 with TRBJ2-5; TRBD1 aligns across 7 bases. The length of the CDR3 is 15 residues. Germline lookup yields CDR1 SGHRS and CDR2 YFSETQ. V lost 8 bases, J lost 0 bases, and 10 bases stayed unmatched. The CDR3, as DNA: TGCGCCAGTATTACAGGGGTGTCGTACCAAGAGACCCAGTACTTC. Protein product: CASITGVSYQETQYF.

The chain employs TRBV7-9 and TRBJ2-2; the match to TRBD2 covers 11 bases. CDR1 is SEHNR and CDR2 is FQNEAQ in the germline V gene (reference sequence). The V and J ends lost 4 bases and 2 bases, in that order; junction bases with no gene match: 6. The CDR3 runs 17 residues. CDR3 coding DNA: TGTGCCAGCAGCTCACTAGCGGGGGCCGTAAACACCGGGGAGCTGTTTTTT. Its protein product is CASSSLAGAVNTGELFF.

This chain's CDR3 is CASNPAGVTNTGELFF. The DNA for the CDR3 is TGTGCCAGCAACCCGGCGGGGGTCACGAACACCGGGGAGCTGTTTTTT. The rearrangement uses TRBV5-6 and TRBJ2-2, with 7 bases identical to TRBD2. J lost 0 bases, V lost 6 bases, and 8 bases had no gene match. The CDR3 has 16 amino acids. CDR1 and CDR2 (germline): SGHDT, YYEEEE.

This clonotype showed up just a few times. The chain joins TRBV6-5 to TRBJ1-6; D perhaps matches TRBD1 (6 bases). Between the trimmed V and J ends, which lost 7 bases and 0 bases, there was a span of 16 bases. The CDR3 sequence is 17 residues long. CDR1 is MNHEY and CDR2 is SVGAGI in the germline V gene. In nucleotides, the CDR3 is TGTGCCAGCAACCCTGGCAGGGGAAGCTCCTATAATTCACCCCTCCACTTT. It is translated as CASNPGRGSSYNSPLHF.